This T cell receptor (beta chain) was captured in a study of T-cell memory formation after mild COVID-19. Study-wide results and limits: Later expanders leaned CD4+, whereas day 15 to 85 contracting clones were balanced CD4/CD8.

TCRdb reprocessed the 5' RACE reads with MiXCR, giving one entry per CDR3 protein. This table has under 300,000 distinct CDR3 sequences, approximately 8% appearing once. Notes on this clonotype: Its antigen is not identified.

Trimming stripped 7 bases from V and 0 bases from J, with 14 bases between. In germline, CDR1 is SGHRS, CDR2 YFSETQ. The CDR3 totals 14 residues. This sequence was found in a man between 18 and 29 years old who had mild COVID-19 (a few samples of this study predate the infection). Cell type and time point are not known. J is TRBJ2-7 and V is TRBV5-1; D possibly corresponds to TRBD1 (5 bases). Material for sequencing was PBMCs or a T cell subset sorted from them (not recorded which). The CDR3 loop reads CASPDRRSSYEQYV. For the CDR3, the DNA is TGCGCCAGCCCCGACAGACGTAGCTCCTACGAGCAGTACGTC.